This T cell receptor beta chain was captured by sequencing in a study of blood T cell repertoires in COVID-19. Study at large: The United States, Italy and Spain provided the acute and convalescent COVID-19 samples.

Authors' data handling: Reference gene primer amplification gave nucleated cell count estimates. Profiled with immunoSEQ multiplex PCR; TCRdb holds only in-frame clones, not every one. V and J calls and clone size are given by that table; D and trimming were obtained from the DNA. Among some 300,000 clones listed, more than 70% were seen once. The sequenced sample consisted of peripheral blood. This receptor was obtained from a woman aged 30 to 39 who had recovered from COVID-19.

The CDR3 DNA sequence: TGTGCCAGCAGCAAAGCAGGTCGGATAGGTGCGGCCTACGAGCAGTACTTC. It specifies CASSKAGRIGAAYEQYF. This sequence joins TRBV21-1 and TRBJ2-7; the table calls TRBD2, which could not be checked here. TRBV21-1 is a pseudogene. The CDR3 has 17 residues.